The clone carrying this T cell receptor beta chain was observed at least ten times. Its antigen is unknown. This specimen comes from a study of identical twins. Study-level findings and limits: Insertions were reduced in abundant cord blood beta clonotypes but not in memory repertoires.

Per the germline V gene, CDR1 is SQVTM and CDR2 is ANQGSEA. V was trimmed by 4 bases and J by 1 base, leaving 14 bases between them. This CDR3 contains 15 residues. No donor was unhealthy or non-Caucasian. TCRdb processed the 5' RACE reads anew with MiXCR; each CDR3 protein has one entry. The sample shows 690,000 or so distinct CDR3 sequences, 5.5% to 6.5% of them seen only once. Input material: naive T cells sorted from blood. The receptor was derived from a man between 18 and 29 years old in good health. V usage is TRBV29-1 and J usage is TRBJ2-1; unclear D gene. The CDR3 DNA reads as TGCAGCGTTGTAACCCCCCGAAGGTCCTACAATGAGCAGTTCTTC. It is translated as CSVVTPRRSYNEQFF.